The clone carrying this TCR beta chain was detected a few times. Antigen: not known. One entry per CDR3 protein, called by TCRdb with MiXCR from the RT-PCR reads. In the table there are about 520,000 distinct CDR3 sequences, less than 30% of which are singletons. Germline CDR1 DFQATT, CDR2 SNEGSKA (reference sequence). Trimming left V 3 bases short and J 7 bases short, with 18 bases between. The CDR3 contains 14 residues. The sample belongs to a study of response to subunit inactivated influenza vaccine. Findings and caveats of the study: It was the authors' suggestion that each seasonal influenza vaccination recruits few new T cells.

J is TRBJ1-2 and V is TRBV20-1; the D gene is possibly TRBD1 (5 bases). The material was CD4+ T cells sorted from PBMCs, obtained less than 6 days after vaccination. The clonotype comes from a man aged 45 to 65 who received an inactivated influenza vaccine. The CDR3 sequence: CSASPRGGLGGYTF. The CDR3 nucleotides are TGCAGTGCTAGCCCTCGGGGGGGTCTGGGTGGCTACACCTTC.